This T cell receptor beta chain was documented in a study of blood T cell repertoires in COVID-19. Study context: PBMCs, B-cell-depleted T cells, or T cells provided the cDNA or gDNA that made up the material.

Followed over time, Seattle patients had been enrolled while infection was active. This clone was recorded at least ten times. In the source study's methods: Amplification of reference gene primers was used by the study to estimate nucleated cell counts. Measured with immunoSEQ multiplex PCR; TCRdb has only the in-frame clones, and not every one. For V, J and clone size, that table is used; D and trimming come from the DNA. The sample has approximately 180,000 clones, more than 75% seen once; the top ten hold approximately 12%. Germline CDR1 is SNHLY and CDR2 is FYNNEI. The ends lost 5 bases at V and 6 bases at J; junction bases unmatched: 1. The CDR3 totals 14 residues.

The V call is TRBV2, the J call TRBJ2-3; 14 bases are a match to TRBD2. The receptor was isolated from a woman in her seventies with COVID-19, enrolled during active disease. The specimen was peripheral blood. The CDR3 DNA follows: TGTGCCAGCAGTCGGACTAGCGGGAGGGATACGCAGTATTTT. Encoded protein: CASSRTSGRDTQYF.